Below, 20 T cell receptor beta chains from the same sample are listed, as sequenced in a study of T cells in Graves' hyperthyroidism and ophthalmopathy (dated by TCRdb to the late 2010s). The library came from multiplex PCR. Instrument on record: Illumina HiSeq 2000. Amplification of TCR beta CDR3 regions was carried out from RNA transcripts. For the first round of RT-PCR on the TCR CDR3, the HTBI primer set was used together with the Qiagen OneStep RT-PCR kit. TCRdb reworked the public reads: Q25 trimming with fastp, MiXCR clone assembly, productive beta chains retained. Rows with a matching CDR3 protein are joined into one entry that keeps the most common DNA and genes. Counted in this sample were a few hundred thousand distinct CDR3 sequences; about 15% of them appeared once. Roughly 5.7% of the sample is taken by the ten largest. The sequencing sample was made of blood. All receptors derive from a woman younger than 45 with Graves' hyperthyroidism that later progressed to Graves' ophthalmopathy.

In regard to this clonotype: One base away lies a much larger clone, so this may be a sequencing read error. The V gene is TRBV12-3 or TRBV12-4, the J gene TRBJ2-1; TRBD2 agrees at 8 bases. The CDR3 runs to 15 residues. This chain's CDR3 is CASRSSGRGYNEQSF. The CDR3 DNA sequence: TGTGCCAGCAGATCGAGCGGGAGAGGATACAATGAGCAGTCCTTC.

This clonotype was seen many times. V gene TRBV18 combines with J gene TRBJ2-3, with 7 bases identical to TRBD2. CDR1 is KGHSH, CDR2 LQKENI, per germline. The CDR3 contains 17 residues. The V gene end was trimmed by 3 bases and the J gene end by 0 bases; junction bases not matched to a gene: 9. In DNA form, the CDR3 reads TGTGCCAGCTCACCGACTCTAGCGGTCTCTAGCACAGATACGCAGTATTTT. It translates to CASSPTLAVSSTDTQYF. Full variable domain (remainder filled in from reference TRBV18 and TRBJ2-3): NAGVMQNPRHLVRRRGQEARLRCSPMKGHSHVYWYRQLPEEGLKFMVYLQKENIIDESGMPKERFSAEFPKEGPSILRIQQVVRGDSAAYFCASSPTLAVSSTDTQYFGPGTRLTVL.

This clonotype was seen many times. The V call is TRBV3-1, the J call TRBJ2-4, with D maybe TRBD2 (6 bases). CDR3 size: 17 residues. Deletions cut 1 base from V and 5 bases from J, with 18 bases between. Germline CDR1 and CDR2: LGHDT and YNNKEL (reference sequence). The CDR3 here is CASSQGAAGSYENIQYF. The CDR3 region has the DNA TGTGCCAGCAGCCAAGGGGCGGCGGGGTCTTACGAAAACATTCAGTACTTC.

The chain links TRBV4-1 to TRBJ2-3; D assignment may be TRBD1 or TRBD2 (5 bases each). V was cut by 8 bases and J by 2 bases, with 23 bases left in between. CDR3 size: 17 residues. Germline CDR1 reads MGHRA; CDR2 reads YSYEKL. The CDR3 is CASHPGRPLEYTDTQYF. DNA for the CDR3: TGCGCCAGCCACCCGGGACGGCCCCTCGAATACACAGATACGCAGTATTTT.

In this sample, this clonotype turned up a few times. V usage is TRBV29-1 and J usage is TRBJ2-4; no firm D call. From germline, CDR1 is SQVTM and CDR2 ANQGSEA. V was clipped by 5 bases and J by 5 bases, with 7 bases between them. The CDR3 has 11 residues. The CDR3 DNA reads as TGCAGCGTTTCTCTCCAAAACATTCAGTACTTC. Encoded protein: CSVSLQNIQYF.

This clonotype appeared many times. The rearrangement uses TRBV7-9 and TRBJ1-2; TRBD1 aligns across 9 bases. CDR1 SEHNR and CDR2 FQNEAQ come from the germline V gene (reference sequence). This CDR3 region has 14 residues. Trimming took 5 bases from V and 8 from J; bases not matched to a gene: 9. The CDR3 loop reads CASSPTETGGGYTF. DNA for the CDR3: TGTGCCAGCAGCCCGACCGAGACAGGGGGAGGCTACACCTTC.

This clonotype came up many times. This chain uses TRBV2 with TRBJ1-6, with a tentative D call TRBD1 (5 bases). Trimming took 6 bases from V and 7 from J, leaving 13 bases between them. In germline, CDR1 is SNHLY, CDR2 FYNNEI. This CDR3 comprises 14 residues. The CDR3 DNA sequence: TGTGCCAGCAGACAGGACTTAAAAAATTCACCCCTCCACTTT. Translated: CASRQDLKNSPLHF.

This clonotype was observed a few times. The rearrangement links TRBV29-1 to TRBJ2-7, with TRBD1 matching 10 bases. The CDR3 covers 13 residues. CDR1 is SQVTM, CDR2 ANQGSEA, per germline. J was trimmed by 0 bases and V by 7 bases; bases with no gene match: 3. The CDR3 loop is CSGGTGDSYEQYF. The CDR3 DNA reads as TGCAGCGGAGGGACAGGGGACTCCTACGAGCAGTACTTC.

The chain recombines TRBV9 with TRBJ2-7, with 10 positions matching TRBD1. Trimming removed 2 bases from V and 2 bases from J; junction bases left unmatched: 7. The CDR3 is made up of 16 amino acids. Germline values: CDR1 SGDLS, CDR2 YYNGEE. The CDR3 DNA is TGTGCCAGCAGCGTCGACCCCGGGACAGGGGCCTACGAGCAGTACTTC. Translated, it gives CASSVDPGTGAYEQYF.

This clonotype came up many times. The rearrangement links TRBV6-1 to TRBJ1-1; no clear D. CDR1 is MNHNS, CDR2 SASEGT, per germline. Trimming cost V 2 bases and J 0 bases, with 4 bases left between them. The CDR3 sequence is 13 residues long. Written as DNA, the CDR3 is TGTGCCAGCAGTGAACGGCTGAACACTGAAGCTTTCTTT. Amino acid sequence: CASSERLNTEAFF.

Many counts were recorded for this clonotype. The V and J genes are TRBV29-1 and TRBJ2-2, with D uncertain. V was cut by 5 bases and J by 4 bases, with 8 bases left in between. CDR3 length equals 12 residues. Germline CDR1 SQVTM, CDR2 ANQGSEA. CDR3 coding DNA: TGCAGCGTTAGCAGGCCCACCGGGGAGCTGTTTTTT. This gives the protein CSVSRPTGELFF.

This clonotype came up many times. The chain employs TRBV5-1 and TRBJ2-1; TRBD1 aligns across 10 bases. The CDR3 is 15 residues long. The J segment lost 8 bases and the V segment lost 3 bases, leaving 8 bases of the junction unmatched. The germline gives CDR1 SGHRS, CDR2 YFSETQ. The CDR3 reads CASSSTGGKEDEQFF. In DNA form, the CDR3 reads TGCGCCAGCAGCTCGACAGGGGGCAAAGAGGATGAGCAGTTCTTC.

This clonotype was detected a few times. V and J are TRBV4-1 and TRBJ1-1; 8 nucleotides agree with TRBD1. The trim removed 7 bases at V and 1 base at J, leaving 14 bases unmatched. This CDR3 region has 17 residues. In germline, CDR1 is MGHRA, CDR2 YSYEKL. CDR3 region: CASTPLGTGGRNTEAFF. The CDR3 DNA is TGCGCCAGCACCCCCTTAGGAACAGGGGGAAGGAACACTGAAGCTTTCTTT.

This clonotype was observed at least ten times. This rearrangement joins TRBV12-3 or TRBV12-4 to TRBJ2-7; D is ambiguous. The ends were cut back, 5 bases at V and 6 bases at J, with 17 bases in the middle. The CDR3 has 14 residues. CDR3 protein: CASSPLAVSREQYF. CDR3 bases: TGTGCCAGCAGTCCCTTGGCGGTATCACGCGAGCAGTACTTC.

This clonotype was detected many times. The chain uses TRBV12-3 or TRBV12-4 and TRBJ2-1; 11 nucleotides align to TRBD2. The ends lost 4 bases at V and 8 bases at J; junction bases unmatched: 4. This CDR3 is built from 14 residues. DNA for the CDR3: TGTGCCAGCAGTTCCCTAGCGGGAGGCGATGAGCAGTTCTTC. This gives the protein CASSSLAGGDEQFF.

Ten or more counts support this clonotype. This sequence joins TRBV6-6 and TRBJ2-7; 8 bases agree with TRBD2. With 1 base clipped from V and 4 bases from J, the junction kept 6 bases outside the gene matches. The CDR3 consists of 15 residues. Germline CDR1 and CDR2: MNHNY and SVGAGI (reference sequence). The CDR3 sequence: CASSYLREEAYEQYF. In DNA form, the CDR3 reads TGTGCCAGCAGTTACTTGCGGGAGGAGGCTTACGAGCAGTACTTC.

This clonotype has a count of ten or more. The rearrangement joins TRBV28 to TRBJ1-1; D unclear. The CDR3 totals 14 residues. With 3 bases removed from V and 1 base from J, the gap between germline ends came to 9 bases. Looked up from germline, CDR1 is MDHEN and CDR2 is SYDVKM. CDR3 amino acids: CASSFLLRNTEAFF. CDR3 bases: TGTGCCAGCAGTTTCCTTTTAAGGAACACTGAAGCTTTCTTT.

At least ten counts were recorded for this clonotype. DNA for the CDR3: TGTGCCAGTACTATCCTCAGGGGGCTGGAAGCTTTCTTT. Translated: CASTILRGLEAFF. The chain links TRBV19 to TRBJ1-1; 8 bases map to TRBD1. This CDR3 is 13 amino acids long. CDR1 and CDR2 (germline): LNHDA, SQIVND (reference sequence). Trimming took 7 bases from V and 8 from J; bases not matched to a gene: 9. Supplemented by reference TRBV19 and TRBJ1-1, the full variable domain reads DGGITQSPKYLFRKEGQNVTLSCEQNLNHDAMYWYRQDPGQGLRLIYYSQIVNDFQKGDIAEGYSVSREKKESFPLTVTSAQKNPTAFYLCASTILRGLEAFFGQGTRLTVV.

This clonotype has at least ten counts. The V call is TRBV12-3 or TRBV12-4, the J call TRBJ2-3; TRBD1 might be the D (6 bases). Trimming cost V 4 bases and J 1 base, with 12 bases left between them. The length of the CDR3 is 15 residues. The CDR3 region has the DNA TGTGCCAGCAGTTCCCGGACAGAACGCACAGATACGCAGTATTTT. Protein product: CASSSRTERTDTQYF.

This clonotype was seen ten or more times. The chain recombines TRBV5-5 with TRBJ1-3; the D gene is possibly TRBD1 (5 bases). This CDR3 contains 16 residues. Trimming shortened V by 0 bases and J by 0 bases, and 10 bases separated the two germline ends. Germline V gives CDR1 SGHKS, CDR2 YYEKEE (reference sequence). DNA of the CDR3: TGTGCCAGCAGCTTGGCCGGGGGGAGCTCTGGAAACACCATATATTTT. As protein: CASSLAGGSSGNTIYF.